One and the same sample provided the 24 T cell receptor beta chains below, sequenced in a study of human T cells and chemical hapten exposure. TCRdb independently ran MiXCR on the RACE reads; one entry per CDR3 protein. The data show roughly 42,000 distinct CDR3 sequences, about 9.6% seen once. Noted time point: patch test 2, 6 weeks after DPC sensitization. Indicated treatment: therapeutic diphenylcyclopropenone sensitization with weekly scalp DPC. Unfractionated whole blood served as the source for total RNA extraction. Sequenced here: whole blood, sampled in connection with sensitization to the hapten diphenylcyclopropenone (DPC). The receptors shown here come from a woman aged 30 to 39 with alopecia areata. Some clones in this sample may be carry-over from other donors' samples.

By share of the sample, this clonotype is medium-sized (0.01 to 0.1%). The chain links TRBV20-1 to TRBJ2-7; TRBD1 matches 10 bases. CDR3 size: 14 residues. Trimming took 1 base from V and 4 from J; bases not matched to a gene: 4. CDR1 is DFQATT, CDR2 SNEGSKA, per germline (reference sequence). The DNA of the CDR3 is TGCAGTGCTAGAGTGGACAGGGGGATTTACGAGCAGTACTTC. As protein: CSARVDRGIYEQYF.

This clonotype appeared a few times. The rearrangement links TRBV19 to TRBJ2-5, with D tentatively TRBD2 (5 bases). The CDR3 loop spans 14 amino acids. Trimming shortened V by 3 bases and J by 7 bases, and 15 bases separated the two germline ends. The germline gives CDR1 LNHDA, CDR2 SQIVND (reference sequence). CDR3 residues: CASSILGGPGTQYF. Written as DNA, the CDR3 is TGTGCCAGTAGTATCCTTGGCGGGCCGGGGACCCAGTACTTC. Drawing the rest from reference TRBV19 and TRBJ2-5, the complete variable domain is DGGITQSPKYLFRKEGQNVTLSCEQNLNHDAMYWYRQDPGQGLRLIYYSQIVNDFQKGDIAEGYSVSREKKESFPLTVTSAQKNPTAFYLCASSILGGPGTQYFGPGTRLLVL.

This clonotype was observed at least ten times. This chain links TRBV7-8 with TRBJ2-3, with a possible D match to TRBD2 (5 bases). With 1 base removed from V and 1 base from J, the gap between germline ends came to 9 bases. The CDR3 totals 15 residues. The germline gives CDR1 SGHVS, CDR2 FQNEAQ. Here the CDR3 reads CASSLVAGGTDTQYF. The CDR3 DNA is TGTGCCAGCAGCTTAGTTGCCGGGGGCACAGATACGCAGTATTTT.

This clonotype was picked up a small number of times. V and J are TRBV18 and TRBJ2-5; D unresolved. V was shortened by 2 bases and J by 2 bases, with 9 bases between the two germline ends. CDR1 is KGHSH and CDR2 is LQKENI in the germline V gene. The length of the CDR3 is 14 residues. The CDR3 DNA is TGTGCCAGCTCACCAGTACAGATTCAAGAGACCCAGTACTTC. Protein: CASSPVQIQETQYF.

This chain connects TRBV23-1 to TRBJ2-7; D might be TRBD1 (6 bases). TRBV23-1 carries the ORF label, with uncertain function. V was pared by 7 bases and J by 0 bases, with 10 bases between. This CDR3 has 13 residues. The chain's CDR3 is CASNQGFSYEQYF. The CDR3 DNA reads as TGCGCCAGCAATCAGGGGTTCTCCTACGAGCAGTACTTC.

This clonotype was observed at least ten times. This chain uses TRBV2 with TRBJ1-5, with D uncertain. The CDR3 length is 18 residues. Germline loops: CDR1 SNHLY, CDR2 FYNNEI. Trimming shortened V by 1 base and J by 0 bases, and 16 bases separated the two germline ends. In nucleotides, the CDR3 is TGTGCCAGCAGTGAAGGGGCCGCGAGATTTAATAGCAATCAGCCCCAGCATTTT. Translation gives CASSEGAARFNSNQPQHF.

The chain links TRBV4-3 to TRBJ2-5; possibly TRBD2 for D (7 bases). Germline V gene sequence: CDR1 LGHNA, CDR2 YSLEER. This CDR3 has 15 residues. The V end lost 0 bases, the J end lost 5 bases, and 13 bases lay between the germline ends. As DNA, the CDR3 is TGCGCCAGCAGCCAAGACGTCCGCGGGGGCGAGACCCAGTACTTC. The encoded protein is CASSQDVRGGETQYF.

CDR3 loop: CAISETGSTDTQYF. Here the CDR3 DNA reads TGTGCCATCAGTGAGACAGGAAGCACAGATACGCAGTATTTT. This rearrangement joins TRBV10-3 to TRBJ2-3, with a tentative D call TRBD1 (5 bases). This CDR3 comprises 14 residues. Trimming pared 2 bases from V and 0 bases from J, leaving 6 bases between. Germline loops: CDR1 ENHRY, CDR2 SYGVKD.

J is TRBJ2-3 and V is TRBV27; TRBD1 aligns across 7 bases. Germline V gives CDR1 MNHEY, CDR2 SMNVEV (reference sequence). The CDR3 covers 14 residues. Trimming at V came to 6 bases and at J to 2 bases, leaving 5 bases not matched to a gene. Here the CDR3 reads CASRQGLNTDTQYF. The CDR3, as DNA: TGTGCCAGCAGACAGGGGCTTAACACAGATACGCAGTATTTT.

This clonotype was counted many times. V is TRBV7-9 and J is TRBJ2-3; a weak D match, TRBD2 (5 bases). Deletions cut 5 bases from V and 2 bases from J, with 14 bases between. This CDR3 spans 15 amino acids. Germline CDR1 SEHNR, CDR2 FQNEAQ (reference sequence). Here the CDR3 reads CASSPSAATTDTQYF. CDR3 nucleotides: TGTGCCAGCAGCCCCTCAGCGGCTACCACAGATACGCAGTATTTT. The variable domain in full, with the rest retrieved from reference TRBV7-9 and TRBJ2-3, is DTGVSQNPRHKITKRGQNVTFRCDPISEHNRLYWYRQTLGQGPEFLTYFQNEAQLEKSRLLSDRFSAERPKGSFSTLEIQRTEQGDSAMYLCASSPSAATTDTQYFGPGTRLTVL.

This clonotype was found many times. The chain links TRBV9 to TRBJ2-5; 12 bases line up with TRBD1. The CDR3 has 15 residues. The V gene end was trimmed by 2 bases and the J gene end by 4 bases; junction bases not matched to a gene: 3. Germline V lookup: CDR1 SGDLS, CDR2 YYNGEE. Here the CDR3 reads CASSVGTGGAETQYF. The CDR3 nucleotides are TGTGCCAGCAGCGTGGGGACAGGGGGCGCAGAGACCCAGTACTTC.

The table lists this clonotype with a few counts. CDR3 residues: CASTPVRVGEKLFF. The CDR3 coding sequence is TGTGCCAGCACCCCCGTACGTGTCGGGGAAAAACTGTTTTTT. The rearrangement joins TRBV28 to TRBJ1-4; D is undetermined. The V end lost 7 bases, the J end lost 8 bases, and 17 bases lay between the germline ends. There are 14 residues in the CDR3. Germline V gene data show CDR1 as MDHEN and CDR2 as SYDVKM.

This clonotype occurred many times. The gene calls are TRBV28 and TRBJ2-5, with D uncertain. V lost 8 bases and J 7 bases, leaving 8 bases between the germline ends. Germline V gives CDR1 MDHEN, CDR2 SYDVKM. The CDR3 loop spans 10 amino acids. CDR3 in amino acids: CASWPRTQYF. The CDR3 bases are TGTGCCAGCTGGCCGAGGACCCAGTACTTC.

The chain carries TRBV29-1 and TRBJ2-5, with 7 nucleotides matching TRBD2. V was pared by 7 bases and J by 4 bases, with 9 bases of the junction left unmatched. In germline, CDR1 is SQVTM, CDR2 ANQGSEA. The CDR3 has 13 amino acids. CDR3 region: CSAEGLAVETQYF. The CDR3, as DNA: TGCAGCGCCGAAGGGCTAGCGGTAGAGACCCAGTACTTC.

As to this clonotype: Since a much larger clone is just one base distant, this may be a read error. The genes are TRBV12-3 or TRBV12-4 and TRBJ2-1; tentatively, D is TRBD1 (6 bases). Trimming stripped 4 bases from V and 9 bases from J, with 16 bases between. The CDR3 sequence is 14 residues long. CDR3 residues: CASSSQQGLSEQFF. The CDR3 nucleotides are TGTGCCAGCAGTTCCCAACAGGGTTTAAGTGAGCAGTTCTTC.

This clonotype was counted a few times. This chain connects TRBV20-1 to TRBJ2-3; no firm D call. Trimming took 4 bases from V and 10 from J, leaving 12 bases between them. CDR1 DFQATT and CDR2 SNEGSKA come from the germline V gene (reference sequence). The CDR3 is 11 amino acids. The CDR3 DNA follows: TGCAGTGCTACCCCGGGTTATTCGCAGTATTTT. This gives the protein CSATPGYSQYF.

This clonotype was counted between two and nine times. The chain joins TRBV5-5 to TRBJ2-3; D unresolved. The CDR3 runs 15 residues. In germline, CDR1 is SGHKS, CDR2 YYEKEE (reference sequence). Deletions cut 4 bases from V and 0 bases from J, with 12 bases between. The CDR3 DNA reads as TGTGCCAGCAGCGCCCGTTCCATTAGCACAGATACGCAGTATTTT. Its translation: CASSARSISTDTQYF. Using reference TRBV5-5 and TRBJ2-3 for the parts outside the CDR3, the full variable domain is DAGVTQSPTHLIKTRGQQVTLRCSPISGHKSVSWYQQVLGQGPQFIFQYYEKEERGRGNFPDRFSARQFPNYSSELNVNALLLGDSALYLCASSARSISTDTQYFGPGTRLTVL.

This clonotype showed up many times. The genes are TRBV29-1 and TRBJ2-1; D may be TRBD1 (5 bases). Germline assignment: CDR1 SQVTM and CDR2 ANQGSEA. The CDR3 is 12 amino acids. Trimming left V 4 bases short and J 9 bases short, with 13 bases between. The CDR3 coding sequence is TGCAGCGTTGGGGGCCAACCTGGTGAGCAGTTCTTC. It encodes CSVGGQPGEQFF.

This clonotype was observed many times. CDR3 in amino acids: CASGKPDGFTDTQYF. The CDR3 DNA follows: TGTGCCAGCGGGAAACCGGACGGATTCACAGATACGCAGTATTTT. The chain has TRBV4-2 and TRBJ2-3; D not certain. The ends were cut back, 8 bases at V and 2 bases at J, with 17 bases in the middle. This CDR3 is 15 amino acids long. Germline CDR1 and CDR2: LGHNA and YNFKEQ.

This clonotype appeared a few times. The chain links TRBV27 to TRBJ1-5, with D uncertain. V shed 5 bases and J shed 7 bases, with 15 bases lying between them. The CDR3 consists of 14 residues. Germline CDR1 and CDR2: MNHEY and SMNVEV (reference sequence). CDR3 region: CASSPMGGRQPQHF. The CDR3 DNA is TGTGCCAGCAGTCCTATGGGAGGGAGGCAGCCCCAGCATTTT.

This clonotype appeared many times. The chain combines TRBV6-2 or TRBV6-3 with TRBJ2-3; D remains unclear. This CDR3 region has 11 residues. Germline V gives CDR1 MNHEY, CDR2 SVGEGT. V lost 1 base and J 5 bases, leaving 1 base between the germline ends. This chain's CDR3 is CASSYLDTQYF. Here the CDR3 DNA reads TGTGCCAGCAGTTACTTAGATACGCAGTATTTT.

The chain has TRBV7-6 and TRBJ1-1; D unclear. Germline values: CDR1 SGHVS, CDR2 FNYEAQ. The germline V and J ends were trimmed by 1 base and 0 bases, with 6 bases remaining between them. The CDR3 runs to 14 residues. CDR3 sequence (DNA): TGTGCCAGCAGCTTAGATGGGGTGAACACTGAAGCTTTCTTT. Its protein is CASSLDGVNTEAFF.

This chain joins TRBV28 and TRBJ2-7; 7 bases align to TRBD1. This CDR3 is 16 amino acids long. Germline CDR1 and CDR2: MDHEN and SYDVKM. J was trimmed by 4 bases and V by 5 bases; bases with no gene match: 14. CDR3 region: CASSTRTGPWAYEQYF. The DNA for the CDR3 is TGTGCCAGCAGTACACGGACAGGCCCCTGGGCGTACGAGCAGTACTTC. Complete variable domain (other parts from reference TRBV28 and TRBJ2-7): DVKVTQSSRYLVKRTGEKVFLECVQDMDHENMFWYRQDPGLGLRLIYFSYDVKMKEKGDIPEGYSVSREKKERFSLILESASTNQTSMYLCASSTRTGPWAYEQYFGPGTRLTVT.

This sequence joins TRBV20-1 and TRBJ2-1; 8 nucleotides agree with TRBD1. This CDR3 has 14 amino acids. Per the germline V gene, CDR1 is DFQATT and CDR2 is SNEGSKA (reference sequence). The junction had 8 bases not matched to a gene; V was cut back by 3 bases and J by 7 bases. The CDR3: CSARAPGGWNEQFF. CDR3 in DNA: TGCAGTGCTAGGGCCCCAGGGGGCTGGAATGAGCAGTTCTTC.